These 12 T cell receptor beta chains came from one sample sequenced in a study of Graves' ophthalmopathy and Graves' hyperthyroidism. RNA served as the template for amplifying TCR beta CDR3 regions. HTBI primers primed a first-round RT-PCR, and a second-round multiplex PCR followed. TCRdb itself ran the multiplex PCR reads through MiXCR, one entry per CDR3 protein. The sample contains about 700,000 distinct CDR3 sequences, just over 40% of which appear only once. The sample consisted of peripheral blood. Every receptor here comes from an adult man with Graves' ophthalmopathy.

This clonotype came up many times. This chain uses TRBV9 with TRBJ2-7; 8 bases agree with TRBD1. CDR3 length: 15 residues. Germline V lookup: CDR1 SGDLS, CDR2 YYNGEE. Losses at the gene ends were 3 bases for V and 4 bases for J; bases not matched to a gene: 9. The CDR3 bases are TGTGCCAGCAGCGCGACAGGGGCTCAAGGTTACGAGCAGTACTTC. It yields the protein CASSATGAQGYEQYF.

The chain recombines TRBV7-3 with TRBJ2-7, with a possible D match to TRBD2 (6 bases). V was trimmed by 3 bases and J by 7 bases, leaving 19 bases between them. The CDR3 length is 15 residues. The germline gives CDR1 SGHTA, CDR2 FQGTGA. The CDR3 loop reads CASSLLAGGYNEQYF. As DNA, the CDR3 is TGTGCCAGCAGCTTGTTAGCTGGAGGGTACAATGAGCAGTACTTC.

This clonotype was detected many times. The V gene is TRBV20-1, the J gene TRBJ1-6; 7 bases are a match to TRBD1. The trim removed 3 bases at V and 9 bases at J, leaving 8 bases unmatched. The V gene's germline CDR1 is DFQATT and CDR2 SNEGSKA (reference sequence). The CDR3 extends over 14 amino acids. The CDR3 protein is CSARVTGSASPLHF. The CDR3 DNA reads as TGCAGTGCTAGGGTGACAGGGTCGGCTTCACCCCTCCACTTT.

This clonotype was observed a few times. The chain combines TRBV2 with TRBJ2-7, with D possibly being TRBD2 (5 bases). The CDR3 runs to 16 residues. Germline loops: CDR1 SNHLY, CDR2 FYNNEI. V gave up 8 bases and J gave up 9 bases, with 29 bases separating them. The chain's CDR3 is CASLNSQDSNRGGQYF. Written as DNA, the CDR3 is TGTGCCAGCCTCAACAGCCAAGACTCGAACCGCGGAGGGCAGTACTTC.

To note about this clonotype: Lacking the conserved final phenylalanine or tryptophan, this CDR3 likely reflects a read error. The limits of the CDR3 on the DNA are not certain, so only TCRdb's listed CDR3 is given. The chain uses TRBV5-1 and TRBJ2-2; the table assigns TRBD1, which was not confirmed against the DNA. Per germline, CDR1 SGHRS and CDR2 YFSETQ. Termini included, the CDR3 measures 14 amino acids. CDR3 sequence: CASRLSENTGELSL.

This clonotype has more than one count but fewer than ten. The rearrangement joins TRBV20-1 to TRBJ2-7, with 11 nucleotides matching TRBD2. The germline gives CDR1 DFQATT, CDR2 SNEGSKA (reference sequence). The CDR3 runs to 12 residues. J was trimmed by 3 bases and V by 6 bases; bases with no gene match: 1. The CDR3 region is CSAGTSGYEQYF. CDR3 nucleotide sequence: TGCAGTGCGGGGACTAGCGGCTACGAGCAGTACTTC.

The chain combines TRBV20-1 with TRBJ2-7, with D possibly being TRBD2 (6 bases). CDR3 length: 15 residues. Germline V lookup: CDR1 DFQATT, CDR2 SNEGSKA (reference sequence). Trimming took off 0 bases at V and 2 bases at J, with 14 bases between the two ends. The CDR3 protein is CSARDDGGVAYEQYF. The CDR3 coding sequence is TGCAGTGCTAGAGATGACGGAGGGGTCGCCTACGAGCAGTACTTC.

This chain links TRBV7-3 with TRBJ1-1, with 11 bases identical to TRBD1. After removal of 11 bases from V and 10 bases from J, the junction contained 18 bases not matched to a gene. The CDR3 covers 15 residues. Germline V lookup: CDR1 SGHTA, CDR2 FQGTGA. The CDR3 region has the DNA TGTGCCTGGAGTCCGTGGACAGGGGGCTCCTCGGTAGCTTTCTTT. As protein: CAWSPWTGGSSVAFF. Combining the CDR3 with reference TRBV7-3 and TRBJ1-1 gives the whole variable domain GAGVSQTPSNKVTEKGKYVELRCDPISGHTALYWYRQSLGQGPEFLIYFQGTGAADDSGLPNDRFFAVRPEGSVSTLKIQRTERGDSAVYLCAWSPWTGGSSVAFFGQGTRLTVV.

In this sample, this clonotype turned up many times. V gene TRBV4-2 combines with J gene TRBJ2-7, with TRBD2 as a possible D gene (6 bases). Per germline, CDR1 LGHNA and CDR2 YNFKEQ. V was cut by 0 bases and J by 3 bases, with 9 bases left in between. The CDR3 runs to 14 residues. The CDR3 DNA is TGTGCCAGCAGCCAAGAGGGGGGTTTCTACGAGCAGTACTTC. It encodes CASSQEGGFYEQYF.

The chain joins TRBV5-1 to TRBJ2-2; 7 bases align to TRBD1. CDR1 is SGHRS and CDR2 is YFSETQ in the germline V gene. Losses at the gene ends were 2 bases for V and 1 base for J; bases not matched to a gene: 2. This CDR3 comprises 15 residues. The CDR3 bases are TGCGCCAGCAGCTTTGGGACAGAGAACACCGGGGAGCTGTTTTTT. It encodes CASSFGTENTGELFF. Complete variable domain (other parts from reference TRBV5-1 and TRBJ2-2): KAGVTQTPRYLIKTRGQQVTLSCSPISGHRSVSWYQQTPGQGLQFLFEYFSETQRNKGNFPGRFSGRQFSNSRSEMNVSTLELGDSALYLCASSFGTENTGELFFGEGSRLTVL.

The sample holds a few counts of this clonotype. This chain joins TRBV2 and TRBJ1-1; tentative D call: TRBD1 (6 bases). CDR3 length: 18 residues. The germline CDR1 and CDR2 sequences are SNHLY and FYNNEI. Trimming left V 2 bases short and J 4 bases short, with 23 bases between. Written as DNA, the CDR3 is TGTGCCAGCAGTGAACCCGGGGGCGGGGGGCGATCGTCCACTGAAGCTTTCTTT. It encodes CASSEPGGGGRSSTEAFF.

The chain links TRBV2 to TRBJ1-1; the D is unclear. Germline lookup yields CDR1 SNHLY and CDR2 FYNNEI. Trimming stripped 6 bases from V and 7 bases from J, with 6 bases between. CDR3 length equals 10 residues. CDR3 amino acids: CASRGFEAFF. The CDR3 nucleotides read TGTGCCAGCAGGGGGTTTGAAGCTTTCTTT.